Included here is one TCR beta chain sequence, with context. The data stem from a study of blood T cell repertoires in COVID-19. Data came from immunoSEQ multiplex PCR; TCRdb stores just in-frame clones and leaves some out. Altogether 100,000 or so clones are present, roughly 92% being singletons, with the ten largest covering roughly 0.97%. The V gene's germline CDR1 is MNHNY and CDR2 SVGAGI (reference sequence). Deletions cut 6 bases from V and 4 bases from J, with 12 bases between. The CDR3 runs 14 residues. The rearrangement joins TRBV6-6 to TRBJ2-2; possibly TRBD1 for D (6 bases). The sequencing sample was made of peripheral blood. The TCR was taken from a man aged 60-69 years with acute or convalescent COVID-19. The CDR3 bases are TGTGCCAGCAGAGAACAGGGAATCACCGGGGAGCTGTTTTTT. Translating gives CASREQGITGELFF.